These 2 T cell receptor beta chains came from one sample sequenced in a study of cytomegalovirus exposure and HLA in healthy donors. PCR used 60 Vbeta primers and 13 Jbeta primers. Some clones are missing from TCRdb's copy, which holds only in-frame ones; the method was immunoSEQ multiplex PCR. The table shows some 87,000 clones, with over 70% occurring only once. Material: PBMCs. These receptors originate from a woman aged 40-49 years in good health and CMV-seropositive.

The chain carries TRBV9 and TRBJ2-5; D call uncertain. This CDR3 is 12 amino acids long. Germline CDR1 reads SGDLS; CDR2 reads YYNGEE. With 3 bases removed from V and 2 bases from J, the gap between germline ends came to 5 bases. The CDR3 DNA reads as TGTGCCAGCAGCGCCCCTCAAGAGACCCAGTACTTC. Its protein is CASSAPQETQYF.

V and J are TRBV7-9 and TRBJ2-1, with 7 positions matching TRBD2. The CDR3 is 14 amino acids. The germline CDR1 and CDR2 sequences are SEHNR and FQNEAQ (reference sequence). Unmatched junction bases numbered 6, after V lost 3 bases and J lost 7 bases. CDR3: CASSFQRGQNEQFF. For the CDR3, the DNA is TGTGCCAGCAGCTTCCAGCGGGGTCAGAATGAGCAGTTCTTC.